Included here is one TCR beta chain sequence, with context. The repertoire was sequenced with immunoSEQ multiplex PCR; TCRdb's copy has only in-frame clones and lacks some. This sample has about 81,000 clones, with 88% found just once. Germline CDR1 and CDR2: LGHNA and YNFKEQ. Trimming cost V 4 bases and J 5 bases; bases outside gene matches: 18. The CDR3 contains 18 residues. These data belong to a study of OX40 agonist ivuxolimab in advanced cancers. Blood got drawn at baseline, again on cycle 4 day 1, and then on cycle 7 day 1. J is TRBJ2-5 and V is TRBV4-2; the match to TRBD2 covers 8 bases. Sequencing was performed on CD4+ or CD8+ T cells sorted from blood, taken in a trial of the OX40 agonist ivuxolimab. This TCR was recovered from an adult with an advanced solid tumor such as melanoma, head and neck, liver or kidney cancer. CDR3 bases: TGTGCCAGCAGCCCCTCAGCGTTGGCGGGGGGCCTCGCGGAGACCCAGTACTTC. Translating it yields CASSPSALAGGLAETQYF.